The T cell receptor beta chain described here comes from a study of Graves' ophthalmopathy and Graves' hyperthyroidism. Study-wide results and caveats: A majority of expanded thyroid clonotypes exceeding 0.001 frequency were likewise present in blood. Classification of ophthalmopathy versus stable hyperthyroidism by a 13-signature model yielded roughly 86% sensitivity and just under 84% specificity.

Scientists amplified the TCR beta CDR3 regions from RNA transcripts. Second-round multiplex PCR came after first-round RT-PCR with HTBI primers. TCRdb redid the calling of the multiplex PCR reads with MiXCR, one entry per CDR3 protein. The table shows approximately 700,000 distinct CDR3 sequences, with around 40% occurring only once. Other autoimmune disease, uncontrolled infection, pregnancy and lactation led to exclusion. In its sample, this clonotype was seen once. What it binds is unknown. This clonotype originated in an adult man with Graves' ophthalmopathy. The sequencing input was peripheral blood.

This CDR3 reads CSLERGDSYEQYF. The CDR3 DNA is TGCAGCTTAGAGCGCGGTGACTCCTACGAGCAGTACTTC. The chain is built from TRBV29-1 and TRBJ2-7, with D unresolved. Trimming left V 8 bases short and J 0 bases short, with 14 bases between. Germline V gene sequence: CDR1 SQVTM, CDR2 ANQGSEA. This CDR3 spans 13 amino acids.